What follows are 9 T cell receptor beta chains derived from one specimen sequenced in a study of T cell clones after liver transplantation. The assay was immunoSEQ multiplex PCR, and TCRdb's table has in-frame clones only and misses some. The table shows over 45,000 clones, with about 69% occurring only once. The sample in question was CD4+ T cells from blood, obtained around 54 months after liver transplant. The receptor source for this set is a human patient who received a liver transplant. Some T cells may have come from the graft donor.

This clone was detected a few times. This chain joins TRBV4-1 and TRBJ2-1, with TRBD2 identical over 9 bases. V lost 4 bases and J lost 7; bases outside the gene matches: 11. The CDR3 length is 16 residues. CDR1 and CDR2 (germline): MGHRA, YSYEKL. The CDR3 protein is CASSPEFSGGGNEQFF. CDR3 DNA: TGCGCCAGCAGCCCGGAATTTAGCGGGGGCGGGAATGAGCAGTTCTTC.

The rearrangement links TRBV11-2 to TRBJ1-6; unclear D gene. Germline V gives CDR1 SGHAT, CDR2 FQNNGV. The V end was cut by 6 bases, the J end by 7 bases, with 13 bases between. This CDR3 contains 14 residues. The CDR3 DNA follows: TGTGCCAGCAGGCCCCAAGGGTCAAATTCACCCCTCCACTTT. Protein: CASRPQGSNSPLHF.

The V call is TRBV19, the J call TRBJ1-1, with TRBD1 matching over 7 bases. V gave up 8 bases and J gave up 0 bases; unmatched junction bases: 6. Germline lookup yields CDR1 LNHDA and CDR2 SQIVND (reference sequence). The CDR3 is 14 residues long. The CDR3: CASSWGQMNTEAFF. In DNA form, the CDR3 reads TGTGCCAGTTCCTGGGGACAGATGAACACTGAAGCTTTCTTT.

The DNA of the CDR3 is TGTGCCAGCAGCTTGGTAGGGACTGAAGCTTTCTTT. Residues: CASSLVGTEAFF. This chain uses TRBV5-5 with TRBJ1-1; no definite D call. V lost 0 bases, J lost 5 bases, and 5 bases lay in between. Germline V gene sequence: CDR1 SGHKS, CDR2 YYEKEE (reference sequence). The CDR3 consists of 12 residues.

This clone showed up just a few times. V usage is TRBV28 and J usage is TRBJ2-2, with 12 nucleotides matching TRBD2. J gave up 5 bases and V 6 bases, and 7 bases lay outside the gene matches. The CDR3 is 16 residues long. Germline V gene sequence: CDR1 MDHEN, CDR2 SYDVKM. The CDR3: CASRTSGGLGTGELFF. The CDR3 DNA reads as TGTGCCAGCAGGACTAGCGGGGGCCTAGGGACCGGGGAGCTGTTTTTT.

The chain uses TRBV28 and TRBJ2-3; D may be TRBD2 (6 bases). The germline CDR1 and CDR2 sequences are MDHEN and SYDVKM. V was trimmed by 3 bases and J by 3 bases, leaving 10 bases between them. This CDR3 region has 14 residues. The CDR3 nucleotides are TGTGCCAGCAGTTTTGAGGGGAGGACAGATACGCAGTATTTT. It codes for CASSFEGRTDTQYF.

The CDR3 reads CAWSVDWVSGYTF. CDR3 bases: TGTGCCTGGAGTGTCGATTGGGTCTCTGGCTACACCTTC. V and J are TRBV30 and TRBJ1-2; D gene unclear. The germline V gene has CDR1 GTSNPN and CDR2 SVGIG (reference sequence). This CDR3 comprises 13 residues. V lost 0 bases and J lost 7, with 12 bases in between.

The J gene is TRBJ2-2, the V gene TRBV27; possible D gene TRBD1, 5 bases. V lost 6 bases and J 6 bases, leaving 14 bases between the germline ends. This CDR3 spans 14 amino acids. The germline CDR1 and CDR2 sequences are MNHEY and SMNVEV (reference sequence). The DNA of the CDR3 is TGTGCCAGCAGACGCCTCGACAGCTCCGGGGAGCTGTTTTTT. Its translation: CASRRLDSSGELFF.

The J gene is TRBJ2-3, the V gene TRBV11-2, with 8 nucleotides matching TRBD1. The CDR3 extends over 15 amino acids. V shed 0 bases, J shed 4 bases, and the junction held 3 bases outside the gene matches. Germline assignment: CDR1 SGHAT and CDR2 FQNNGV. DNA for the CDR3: TGTGCCAGCAGCTTAGACAGGGGGCGTGCAGATACGCAGTATTTT. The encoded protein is CASSLDRGRADTQYF.